The clone carrying this TCR beta chain was detected a few times. What it binds is unknown. The data derive from a study of T cells in lung cancer brain metastases. Study-level information: Among the roughly 21 patients, around 18 reported tobacco use, median about 42 pack-years. Study-wide points: Most clones were lesion-specific, with limited overlap between paired lesions (mean Morisita index approximately 0.21). Compared with paired primaries, brain metastases showed fewer unique productive clones (approximately 1,500 versus 4,500).

Only in-frame clones appear in the TCRdb table, and some are missing; sequencing was by immunoSEQ multiplex PCR. The sample lists 5,200 or so clones, roughly 84% occurring once. Trimming cost V 3 bases and J 2 bases, with 14 bases left between them. The V gene's germline CDR1 is SGHVS and CDR2 FQNEAQ. The length of the CDR3 is 15 residues. The receptor comes from a woman aged 50 to 60 with non-small cell lung cancer that had spread to the brain. Source material: tumor tissue from a brain metastasis. The chain couples TRBV7-8 to TRBJ2-7; D tentatively reads TRBD1 or TRBD2 (5 bases each). CDR3 region: CASSFGDHQTYEQYF. The CDR3 DNA sequence: TGTGCCAGCAGCTTTGGGGACCACCAAACCTACGAGCAGTACTTC.